This T cell receptor beta chain was profiled in a study of cytomegalovirus exposure and HLA in healthy donors. Whole-study results and caveats: In vitro confirmation showed three CMV-associated chains to be CMV antigen specific. TCR beta V- and J-gene trimming, according to a later analysis, was linked to a missense DCLRE1C variant.

CDR1 is LNHDA and CDR2 is SQIVND in the germline V gene (reference sequence). Between the trimmed V and J ends, which lost 3 bases and 1 base, there was a span of 18 bases. The CDR3 spans 17 residues. This clone was seen only a few times. Its antigen is unidentified. The PCR employed 60 Vbeta primers together with 13 Jbeta primers. This table comes from immunoSEQ multiplex PCR, and its TCRdb copy is limited to in-frame clones, with some not included. The table records under 200,000 clones, around 80% of them present only once. The sample taken for sequencing was PBMCs. The V gene is TRBV19, the J gene TRBJ2-5; no clear D gene. This TCR came from a woman between 45 and 65 years old in good health and CMV-seropositive. The DNA for the CDR3 is TGTGCCAGTAGTATCAGTGGAAGGATGGGCAGCCAAGAGACCCAGTACTTC. Translated: CASSISGRMGSQETQYF.